The 9 T cell receptor beta chains in this list originate from one sample, sequenced in a study of blood T cell repertoires in COVID-19. The data were produced by immunoSEQ multiplex PCR, yet TCRdb's version contains in-frame clones alone and is incomplete. The sample comprises approximately 200,000 clones, 75% to 90% of which are singletons, and approximately 5.4% rests with the top ten. Sequencing used peripheral blood. These receptor sequences come from a human donor in a cohort sampled during active COVID-19.

The J gene is TRBJ1-1, the V gene TRBV9; D perhaps matches TRBD1 (6 bases). V lost 3 bases and J 4 bases, leaving 19 bases between the germline ends. Germline-derived CDR1 and CDR2 are SGDLS and YYNGEE. This CDR3 contains 16 residues. This CDR3 is CASSAGDTRSATEAFF. CDR3 nucleotide sequence: TGTGCCAGCAGCGCAGGGGACACAAGGTCGGCCACTGAAGCTTTCTTT.

This clone showed up just once. The rearrangement links TRBV5-1 to TRBJ2-1; 13 positions match TRBD2. Trimming cost V 4 bases and J 2 bases; bases outside gene matches: 6. The V gene's germline CDR1 is SGHRS and CDR2 YFSETQ. The CDR3 length is 17 residues. Here the CDR3 reads CASSVAGLAGTYNEQFF. The CDR3 DNA is TGCGCCAGCAGCGTTGCGGGACTAGCGGGGACCTACAATGAGCAGTTCTTC.

The chain recombines TRBV28 with TRBJ2-7, with a tentative D call TRBD2 (5 bases). The CDR3 has 15 amino acids. Germline lookup yields CDR1 MDHEN and CDR2 SYDVKM. V was cut by 0 bases and J by 2 bases, with 11 bases left in between. The CDR3 spells CASSLWAGGTYEQYF. The CDR3 nucleotides read TGTGCCAGCAGTTTATGGGCCGGAGGAACCTACGAGCAGTACTTC.

The J gene is TRBJ2-3, the V gene TRBV11-1; TRBD1 is a possible D gene (6 bases). This CDR3 comprises 14 residues. Germline V gene data show CDR1 as SGHAT and CDR2 as FQDESV (reference sequence). The V and J ends lost 4 bases and 8 bases respectively, with 16 bases between them. The CDR3 DNA follows: TGTGCCAGCAGCTCTTCCAGGGGAAGGAGTACGCAGTATTTT. Translating it yields CASSSSRGRSTQYF.

V gene TRBV28 combines with J gene TRBJ2-1; TRBD2 agrees at 8 bases. Trimming cost V 5 bases and J 5 bases; bases outside gene matches: 2. The CDR3 has 13 residues. Germline CDR1 and CDR2: MDHEN and SYDVKM. The CDR3 DNA reads as TGTGCCAGCAGTGCCGGGAGGGACAATGAGCAGTTCTTC. Encoded protein: CASSAGRDNEQFF.

This chain uses TRBV7-6 with TRBJ2-7, with D tentatively TRBD2 (6 bases). Trimming pared 5 bases from V and 7 bases from J, leaving 12 bases between. The CDR3 is 12 amino acids. The germline gives CDR1 SGHVS, CDR2 FNYEAQ. The CDR3: CASSQTRSEQYF. The CDR3 region has the DNA TGTGCCAGCAGCCAGACTAGATCAGAGCAGTACTTC.

The chain carries TRBV7-3 and TRBJ1-2, with D hard to call. There are 13 residues in the CDR3. Per germline, CDR1 SGHTA and CDR2 FQGTGA. V was pared by 5 bases and J by 4 bases, with 11 bases between. The DNA for the CDR3 is TGTGCCAGCAGCCCTAATTCCGGCTATGGCTACACCTTC. This sequence encodes CASSPNSGYGYTF. The variable domain in full, completed from reference TRBV7-3 and TRBJ1-2, reads GAGVSQTPSNKVTEKGKYVELRCDPISGHTALYWYRQSLGQGPEFLIYFQGTGAADDSGLPNDRFFAVRPEGSVSTLKIQRTERGDSAVYLCASSPNSGYGYTFGSGTRLTVV.

This clone was found once. The rearrangement joins TRBV7-8 to TRBJ1-1; possibly TRBD1 for D (5 bases). Germline V gene data show CDR1 as SGHVS and CDR2 as FQNEAQ. This CDR3 has 16 amino acids. Trimming removed 1 base from V and 0 bases from J, with 12 bases in between. The CDR3 nucleotides read TGTGCCAGCAGCTTAGTGTTGGGGCCTTTGAACACTGAAGCTTTCTTT. Translation gives CASSLVLGPLNTEAFF.

The chain links TRBV2 to TRBJ2-4, with 14 nucleotides matching TRBD2. The CDR3 spans 19 residues. Per germline, CDR1 SNHLY and CDR2 FYNNEI. With V trimmed by 6 bases and J by 2 bases, 12 bases remained unmatched. CDR3 coding DNA: TGTGCCAGCAGGCCCAGACTAGCGGGAGGGTCGGTTTCCAAAAACATTCAGTACTTC. This sequence encodes CASRPRLAGGSVSKNIQYF.